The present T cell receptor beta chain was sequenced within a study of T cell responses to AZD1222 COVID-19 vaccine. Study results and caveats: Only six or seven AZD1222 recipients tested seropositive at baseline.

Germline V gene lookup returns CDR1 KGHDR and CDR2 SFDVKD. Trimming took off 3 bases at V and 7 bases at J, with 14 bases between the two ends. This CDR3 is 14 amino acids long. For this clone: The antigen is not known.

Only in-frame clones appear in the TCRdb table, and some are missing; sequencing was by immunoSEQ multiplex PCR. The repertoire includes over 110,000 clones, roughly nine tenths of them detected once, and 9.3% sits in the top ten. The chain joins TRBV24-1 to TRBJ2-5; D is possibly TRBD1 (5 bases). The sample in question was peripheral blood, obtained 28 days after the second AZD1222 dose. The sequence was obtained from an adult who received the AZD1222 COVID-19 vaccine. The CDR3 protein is CATSDRGTDATQYF. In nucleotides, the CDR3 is TGTGCCACCAGTGATAGGGGCACCGATGCGACCCAGTACTTC.